These T cell receptor beta chains were read from a single sample in a study of cytomegalovirus exposure and HLA in healthy donors. Measured with immunoSEQ multiplex PCR; TCRdb has only the in-frame clones, and not every one. The sample includes around 130,000 clones, 75% to 90% of them seen just once. The source material was PBMCs. The source is a man aged 25 to 40 in good health and CMV-seronegative. The CDR3 runs from the conserved cysteine through the conserved F or W. The D gene is left open where the match is weak. Expanded clones get a size class; other rows say once, few or many, or leave the size out.

CDR3 protein	CDR3 DNA	V gene	clone size	D gene	J gene
CASSVVAGPTGTGANVLTF	TGTGCCAGCAGCGTAGTGGCCGGGCCGACAGGGACTGGGGCCAACGTCCTGACTTTC	TRBV9	-	TRBD1	TRBJ2-6
CASSPPTSGSLSQYF	TGTGCCAGCTCACCACCGACGTCGGGGTCGCTTAGCCAGTACTTC	TRBV18	-	-	TRBJ2-5
CASSTPGQGAYEQYF	TGCGCCAGCAGCACCCCGGGACAGGGGGCGTACGAGCAGTACTTC	TRBV5-1	-	TRBD1	TRBJ2-7
CASSSRQGNYEQYF	TGTGCCAGCAGCTCAAGACAGGGGAACTACGAGCAGTACTTC	TRBV7-9	-	TRBD1	TRBJ2-7
CASSVVPSSYNSPLHF	TGCGCCAGCAGCGTCGTACCGAGCTCCTATAATTCACCCCTCCACTTT	TRBV5-1	-	-	TRBJ1-6
CASSYSGSGQETQYF	TGTGCCAGCAGTTACTCGGGTAGCGGACAAGAGACCCAGTACTTC	TRBV6-5	-	-	TRBJ2-5
CASSGATTGGSVRYGYTF	TGTGCCAGCAGCGGGGCGACGACAGGGGGGTCGGTACGGTATGGCTACACCTTC	TRBV9	-	TRBD1	TRBJ1-2
CASSPDLGQEAFF	TGTGCCAGCAGCCCAGACCTTGGGCAGGAAGCTTTCTTT	TRBV7-2	-	-	TRBJ1-1
CASGLADRAGTEAFF	TGTGCTAGTGGTTTGGCGGACAGGGCGGGCACTGAAGCTTTCTTT	TRBV12-5	-	TRBD1	TRBJ1-1
CASSPSRGNYGYTF	TGCGCCAGCAGCCCCTCCAGGGGTAACTATGGCTACACCTTC	TRBV4-3	-	-	TRBJ1-2
CSARRQNSQYF	TGCAGTGCCCGGAGGCAAAACAGTCAGTACTTC	TRBV20-1	-	-	TRBJ2-4
CASSQEGTGRSGYTF	TGTGCCAGCAGCCAAGAAGGGACAGGGCGATCTGGCTACACCTTC	TRBV4-2	few	TRBD1	TRBJ1-2
CASSGPGQNNYGYTF	TGTGCCAGTAGTGGCCCGGGACAGAATAACTATGGCTACACCTTC	TRBV19	once	TRBD1	TRBJ1-2
CASSPGQNREQYF	TGTGCCAGCAGCCCGGGACAGAACCGCGAGCAGTACTTC	TRBV5-4	-	TRBD1	TRBJ2-7
CASSLGLAGGFYEQYF	TGCGCCAGCAGCCTGGGACTAGCGGGGGGGTTCTACGAGCAGTACTTC	TRBV5-1	-	TRBD2	TRBJ2-7
CASSTTGVVKETQYF	TGCGCCAGCAGCACCACAGGGGTTGTTAAAGAGACCCAGTACTTC	TRBV5-1	-	TRBD1	TRBJ2-5
CASSVGLRAGDTEAFF	TGTGCCAGCAGCGTAGGGCTCCGAGCGGGGGACACTGAAGCTTTCTTT	TRBV9	-	-	TRBJ1-1
CASSDHATGTNTEAFF	TGTGCCAGCAGCGATCACGCGACAGGCACGAACACTGAAGCTTTCTTT	TRBV7-9	-	-	TRBJ1-1
CASSTGISNEKLFF	TGCGCCAGCAGCACAGGGATTTCTAATGAAAAACTGTTTTTT	TRBV5-1	-	-	TRBJ1-4
CASSYSGQGARETQYF	TGTGCCAGCAGTTACTCGGGACAGGGGGCGCGAGAGACCCAGTACTTC	TRBV6-5	-	TRBD1	TRBJ2-5
CASSQEAGIEAFF	TGTGCCAGCAGCCAAGAAGCGGGAATTGAAGCTTTCTTT	TRBV4-2	-	-	TRBJ1-1
CASSGPGLNNSPLHF	TGTGCCAGCAGTGGCCCGGGACTGAATAATTCACCCCTCCACTTT	TRBV6-1	few	-	TRBJ1-6